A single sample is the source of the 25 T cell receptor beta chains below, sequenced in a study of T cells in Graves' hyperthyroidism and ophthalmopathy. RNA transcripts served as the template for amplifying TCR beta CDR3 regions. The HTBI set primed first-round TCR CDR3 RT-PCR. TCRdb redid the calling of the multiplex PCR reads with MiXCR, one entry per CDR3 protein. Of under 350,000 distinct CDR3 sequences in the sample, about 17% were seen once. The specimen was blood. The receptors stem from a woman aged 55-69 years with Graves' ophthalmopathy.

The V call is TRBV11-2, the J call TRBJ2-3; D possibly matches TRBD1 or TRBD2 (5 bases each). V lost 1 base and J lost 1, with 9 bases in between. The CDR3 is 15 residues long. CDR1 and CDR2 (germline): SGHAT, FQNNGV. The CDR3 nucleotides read TGTGCCAGCAGCTTAGCTCTGGGGGGCACAGATACGCAGTATTTT. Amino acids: CASSLALGGTDTQYF.

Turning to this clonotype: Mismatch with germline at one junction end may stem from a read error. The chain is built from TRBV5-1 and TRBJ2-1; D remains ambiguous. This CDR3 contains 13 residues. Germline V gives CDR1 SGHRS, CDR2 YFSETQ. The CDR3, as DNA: TGCGCCAGCAGCTTTTCCCCTCTGCTATTTTCGGTCTTC. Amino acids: CASSFSPLLFSVF.

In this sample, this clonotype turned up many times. The CDR3 region has the DNA TGTGCCAGCAGTGGAGGACTAGCGGGAGGTGGCTACGAGCAGTACTTC. As protein: CASSGGLAGGGYEQYF. The rearrangement uses TRBV6-1 and TRBJ2-7; 14 nucleotides agree with TRBD2. Per the germline V gene, CDR1 is MNHNS and CDR2 is SASEGT. Trimming took 4 bases from V and 3 from J; bases not matched to a gene: 5. The CDR3 is 16 residues long.

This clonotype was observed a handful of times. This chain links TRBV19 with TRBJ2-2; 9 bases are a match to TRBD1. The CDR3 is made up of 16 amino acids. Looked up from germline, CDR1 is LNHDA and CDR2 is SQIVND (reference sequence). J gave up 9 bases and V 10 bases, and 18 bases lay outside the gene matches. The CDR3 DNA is TGTGCCACAAGAGGGCTTGGGACAGGGCTCGCCTGGGAGCTGTTTTTT. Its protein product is CATRGLGTGLAWELFF.

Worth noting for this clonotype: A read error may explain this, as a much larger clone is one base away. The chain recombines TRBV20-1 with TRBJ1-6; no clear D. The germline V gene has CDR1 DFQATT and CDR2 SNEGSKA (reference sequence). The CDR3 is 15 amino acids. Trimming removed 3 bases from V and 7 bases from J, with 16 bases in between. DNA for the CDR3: TGCAGTGCTAGTTTCCAGAACAGAGGAAATTCACCCCTCCACTTT. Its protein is CSASFQNRGNSPLHF.

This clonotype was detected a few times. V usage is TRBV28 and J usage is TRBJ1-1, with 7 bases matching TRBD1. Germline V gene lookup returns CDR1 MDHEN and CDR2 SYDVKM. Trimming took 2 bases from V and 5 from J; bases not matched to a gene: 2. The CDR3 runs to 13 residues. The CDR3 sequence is CASSLGQVTEAFF. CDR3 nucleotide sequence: TGTGCCAGCAGTTTAGGACAGGTAACTGAAGCTTTCTTT.

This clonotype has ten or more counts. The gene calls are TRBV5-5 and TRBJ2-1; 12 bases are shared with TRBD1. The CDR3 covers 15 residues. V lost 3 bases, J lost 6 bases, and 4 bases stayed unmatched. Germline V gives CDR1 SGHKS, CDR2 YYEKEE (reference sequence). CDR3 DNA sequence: TGTGCCAGCAGCTCGGGACAGGGGGCTTTCAATGAGCAGTTCTTC. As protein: CASSSGQGAFNEQFF.

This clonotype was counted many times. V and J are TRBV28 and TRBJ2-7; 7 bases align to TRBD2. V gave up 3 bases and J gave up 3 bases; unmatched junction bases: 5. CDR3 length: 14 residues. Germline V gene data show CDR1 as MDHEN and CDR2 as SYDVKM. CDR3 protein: CASSLQGLNYEQYF. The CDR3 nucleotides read TGTGCCAGCAGTTTGCAGGGACTAAACTACGAGCAGTACTTC.

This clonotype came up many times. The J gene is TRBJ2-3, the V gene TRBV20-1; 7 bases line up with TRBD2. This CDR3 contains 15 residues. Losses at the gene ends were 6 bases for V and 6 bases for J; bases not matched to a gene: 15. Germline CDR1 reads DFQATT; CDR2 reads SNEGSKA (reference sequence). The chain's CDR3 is CSAPARRDYRDTQYF. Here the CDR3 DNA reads TGCAGTGCCCCAGCTCGGCGGGACTACCGGGATACGCAGTATTTT.

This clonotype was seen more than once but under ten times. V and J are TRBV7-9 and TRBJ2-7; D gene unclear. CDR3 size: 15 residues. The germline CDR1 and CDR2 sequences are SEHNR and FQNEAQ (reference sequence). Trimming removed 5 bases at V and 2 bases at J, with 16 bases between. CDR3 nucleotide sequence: TGTGCCAGCAGCCCGGGCAGGTTAGGAACCTACGAGCAGTACTTC. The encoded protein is CASSPGRLGTYEQYF. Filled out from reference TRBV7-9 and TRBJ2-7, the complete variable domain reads DTGVSQNPRHKITKRGQNVTFRCDPISEHNRLYWYRQTLGQGPEFLTYFQNEAQLEKSRLLSDRFSAERPKGSFSTLEIQRTEQGDSAMYLCASSPGRLGTYEQYFGPGTRLTVT.

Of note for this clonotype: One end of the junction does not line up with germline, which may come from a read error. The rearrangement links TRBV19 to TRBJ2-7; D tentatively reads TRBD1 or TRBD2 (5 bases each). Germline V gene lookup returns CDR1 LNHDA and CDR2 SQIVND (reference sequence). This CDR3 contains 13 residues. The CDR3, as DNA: TGTGCCAGTAGTAGGGGACCCACCTACGCGCAGTACTTC. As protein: CASSRGPTYAQYF.

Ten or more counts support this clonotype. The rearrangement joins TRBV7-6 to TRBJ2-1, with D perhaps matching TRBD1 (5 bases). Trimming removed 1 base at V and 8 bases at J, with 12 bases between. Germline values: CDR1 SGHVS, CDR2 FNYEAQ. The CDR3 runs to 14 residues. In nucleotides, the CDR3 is TGTGCCAGCAGCTTAGGCCTGGGGCCCGATGAGCAGTTCTTC. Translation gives CASSLGLGPDEQFF.

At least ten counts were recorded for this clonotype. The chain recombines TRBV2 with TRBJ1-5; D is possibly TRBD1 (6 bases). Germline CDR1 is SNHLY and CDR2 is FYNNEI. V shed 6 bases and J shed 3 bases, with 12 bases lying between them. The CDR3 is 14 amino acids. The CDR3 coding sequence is TGTGCCAGCAGCCTGGACAGTTACAATCAGCCCCAGCATTTT. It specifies CASSLDSYNQPQHF.

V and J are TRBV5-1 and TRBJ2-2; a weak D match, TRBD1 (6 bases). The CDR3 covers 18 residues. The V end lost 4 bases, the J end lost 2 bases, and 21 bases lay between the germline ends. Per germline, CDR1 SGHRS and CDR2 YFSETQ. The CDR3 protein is CASSRMGPGHPNTGELFF. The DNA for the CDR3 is TGCGCCAGCAGCCGAATGGGACCGGGACACCCAAACACCGGGGAGCTGTTTTTT.

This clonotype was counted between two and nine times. CDR3 coding DNA: TGTGCCAGCAGCTTGCCTGTACAGGGAGGGGAGACCCAGTACTTC. Protein: CASSLPVQGGETQYF. The chain recombines TRBV7-9 with TRBJ2-5, with D possibly being TRBD2 (7 bases). Germline values: CDR1 SEHNR, CDR2 FQNEAQ (reference sequence). The CDR3 totals 15 residues. The V end lost 3 bases, the J end lost 5 bases, and 16 bases lay between the germline ends.

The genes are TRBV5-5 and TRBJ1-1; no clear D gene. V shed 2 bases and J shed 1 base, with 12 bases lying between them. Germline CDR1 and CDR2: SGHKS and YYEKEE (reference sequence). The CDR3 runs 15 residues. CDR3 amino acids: CASSLDVWWNTEAFF. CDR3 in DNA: TGTGCCAGCAGCTTAGATGTGTGGTGGAACACTGAAGCTTTCTTT.

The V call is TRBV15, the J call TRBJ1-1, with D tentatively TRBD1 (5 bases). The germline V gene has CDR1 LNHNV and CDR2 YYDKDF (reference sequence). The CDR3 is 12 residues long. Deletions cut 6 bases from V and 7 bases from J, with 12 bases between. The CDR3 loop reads CATSQGRIEAFF. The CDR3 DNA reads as TGTGCCACCAGTCAGGGTCGCATTGAAGCTTTCTTT.

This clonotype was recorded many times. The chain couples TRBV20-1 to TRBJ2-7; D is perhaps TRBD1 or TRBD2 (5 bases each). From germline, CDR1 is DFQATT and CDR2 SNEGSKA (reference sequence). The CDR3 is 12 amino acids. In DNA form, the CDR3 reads TGCAGAGCGGACAAGAGCTCCTACGAGCAGTACTTC. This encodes CRADKSSYEQYF.

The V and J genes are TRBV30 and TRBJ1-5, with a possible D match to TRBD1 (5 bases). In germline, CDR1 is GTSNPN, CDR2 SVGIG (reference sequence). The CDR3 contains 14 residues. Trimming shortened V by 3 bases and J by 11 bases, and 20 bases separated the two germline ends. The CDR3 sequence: CAWSPGPGAASQHF. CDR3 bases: TGTGCCTGGAGCCCGGGACCCGGAGCCGCATCCCAGCATTTT.

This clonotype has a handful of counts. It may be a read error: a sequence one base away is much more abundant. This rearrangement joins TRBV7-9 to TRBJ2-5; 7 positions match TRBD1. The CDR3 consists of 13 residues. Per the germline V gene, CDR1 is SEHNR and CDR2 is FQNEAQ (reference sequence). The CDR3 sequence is CDSSDRVAETQYF. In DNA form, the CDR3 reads TGTGACAGCAGCGACAGGGTGGCGGAGACCCAGTACTTC.

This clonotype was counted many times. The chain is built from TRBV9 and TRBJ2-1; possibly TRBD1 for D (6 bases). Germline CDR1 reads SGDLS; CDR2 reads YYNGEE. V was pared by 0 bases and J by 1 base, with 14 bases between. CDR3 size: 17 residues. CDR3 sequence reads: CASSVAGGAHSYNEQFF. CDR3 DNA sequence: TGTGCCAGCAGCGTAGCTGGGGGCGCGCATTCCTACAATGAGCAGTTCTTC.

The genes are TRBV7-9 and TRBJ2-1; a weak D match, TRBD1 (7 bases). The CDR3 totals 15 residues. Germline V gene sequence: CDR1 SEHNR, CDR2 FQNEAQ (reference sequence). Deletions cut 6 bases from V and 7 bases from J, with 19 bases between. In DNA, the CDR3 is TGTGCCAGCAGGTATGCGGGACAGCGTAGAAATGAGCAGTTCTTC. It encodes CASRYAGQRRNEQFF.

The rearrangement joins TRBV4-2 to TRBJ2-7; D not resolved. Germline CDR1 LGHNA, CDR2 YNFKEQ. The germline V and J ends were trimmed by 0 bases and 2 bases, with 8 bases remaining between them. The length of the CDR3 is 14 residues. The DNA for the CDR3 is TGTGCCAGCAGCCAAGAGACTGAGACCTACGAGCAGTACTTC. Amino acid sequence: CASSQETETYEQYF.

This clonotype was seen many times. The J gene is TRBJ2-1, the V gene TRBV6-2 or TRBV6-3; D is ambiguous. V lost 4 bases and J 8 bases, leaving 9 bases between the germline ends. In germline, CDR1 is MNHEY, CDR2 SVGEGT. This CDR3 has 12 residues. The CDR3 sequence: CASSWTRDEQFF. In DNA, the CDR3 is TGTGCCAGCAGTTGGACCCGGGATGAGCAGTTCTTC.

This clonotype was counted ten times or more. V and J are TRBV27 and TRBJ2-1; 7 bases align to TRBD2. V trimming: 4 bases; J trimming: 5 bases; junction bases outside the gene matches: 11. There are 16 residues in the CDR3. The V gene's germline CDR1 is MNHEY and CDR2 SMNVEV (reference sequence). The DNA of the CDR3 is TGTGCCAGCAGTTATCTAGCGGCGGGTGTGGACAATGAGCAGTTCTTC. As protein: CASSYLAAGVDNEQFF.